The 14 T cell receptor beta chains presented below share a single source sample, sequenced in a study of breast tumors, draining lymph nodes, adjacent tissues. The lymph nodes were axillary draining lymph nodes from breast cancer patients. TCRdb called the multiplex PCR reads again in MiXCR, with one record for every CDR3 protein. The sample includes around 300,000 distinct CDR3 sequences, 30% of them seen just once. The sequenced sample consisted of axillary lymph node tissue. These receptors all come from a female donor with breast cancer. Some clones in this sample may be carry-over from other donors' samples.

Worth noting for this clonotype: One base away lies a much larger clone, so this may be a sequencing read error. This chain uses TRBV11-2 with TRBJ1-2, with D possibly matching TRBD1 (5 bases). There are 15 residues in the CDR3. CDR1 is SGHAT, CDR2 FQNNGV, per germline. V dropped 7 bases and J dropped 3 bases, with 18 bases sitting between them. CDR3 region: CASNPRGGTYYGYTF. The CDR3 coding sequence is TGTGCCAGCAATCCGAGGGGAGGGACCTACTATGGCTACACCTTC.

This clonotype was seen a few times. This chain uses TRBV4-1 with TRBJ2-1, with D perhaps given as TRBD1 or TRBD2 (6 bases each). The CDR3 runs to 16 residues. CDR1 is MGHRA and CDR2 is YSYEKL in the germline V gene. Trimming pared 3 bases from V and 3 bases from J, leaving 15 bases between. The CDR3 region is CASSHGTRGLYNEQFF. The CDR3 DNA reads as TGCGCCAGCAGCCACGGGACAAGGGGACTCTACAATGAGCAGTTCTTC.

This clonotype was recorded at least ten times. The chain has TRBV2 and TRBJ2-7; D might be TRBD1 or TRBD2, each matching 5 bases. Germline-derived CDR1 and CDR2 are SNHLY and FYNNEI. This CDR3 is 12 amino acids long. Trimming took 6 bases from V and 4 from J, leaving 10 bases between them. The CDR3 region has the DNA TGTGCCAGCAGCGGGGACGGATACGAGCAGTACTTC. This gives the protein CASSGDGYEQYF.

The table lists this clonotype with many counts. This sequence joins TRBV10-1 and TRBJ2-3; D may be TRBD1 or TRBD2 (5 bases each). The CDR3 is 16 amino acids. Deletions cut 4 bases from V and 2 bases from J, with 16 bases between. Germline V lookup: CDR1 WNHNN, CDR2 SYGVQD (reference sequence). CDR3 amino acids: CASSVATATNTDTQYF. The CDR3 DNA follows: TGCGCCAGCAGTGTAGCGACAGCTACAAACACAGATACGCAGTATTTT.

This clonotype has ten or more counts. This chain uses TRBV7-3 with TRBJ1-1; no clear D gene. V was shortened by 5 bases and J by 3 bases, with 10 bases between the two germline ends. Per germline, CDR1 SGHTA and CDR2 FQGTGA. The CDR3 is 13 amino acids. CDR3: CASSVLADTEAFF. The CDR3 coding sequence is TGTGCCAGCAGCGTATTAGCGGACACTGAAGCTTTCTTT.

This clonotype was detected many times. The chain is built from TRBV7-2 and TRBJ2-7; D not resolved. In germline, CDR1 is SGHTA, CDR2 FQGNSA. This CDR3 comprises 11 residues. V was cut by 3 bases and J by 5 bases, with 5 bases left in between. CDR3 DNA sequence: TGTGCCAGCAGCTTTCTTAACGAGCAGTACTTC. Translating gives CASSFLNEQYF.

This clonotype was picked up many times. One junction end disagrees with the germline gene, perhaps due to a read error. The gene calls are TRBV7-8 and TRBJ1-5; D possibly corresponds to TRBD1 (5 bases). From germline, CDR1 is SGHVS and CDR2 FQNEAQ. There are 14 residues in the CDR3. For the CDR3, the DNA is TGTGCCAGCAGCTTAGGACAGCCTGATCAGCCCCGGCATTTT. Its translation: CASSLGQPDQPRHF.

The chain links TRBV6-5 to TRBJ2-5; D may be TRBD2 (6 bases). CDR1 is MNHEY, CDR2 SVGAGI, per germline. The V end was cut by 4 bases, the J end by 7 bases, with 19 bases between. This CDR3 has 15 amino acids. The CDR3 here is CASSSVRRAGGTQYF. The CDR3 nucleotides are TGTGCCAGCAGTTCCGTGAGGAGGGCCGGGGGGACCCAGTACTTC.

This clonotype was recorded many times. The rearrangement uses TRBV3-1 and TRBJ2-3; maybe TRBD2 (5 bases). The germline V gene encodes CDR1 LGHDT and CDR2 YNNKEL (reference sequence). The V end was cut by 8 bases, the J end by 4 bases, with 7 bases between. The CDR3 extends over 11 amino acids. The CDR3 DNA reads TGTGCCAGCGGACTGTCAGATACGCAGTATTTT. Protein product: CASGLSDTQYF.

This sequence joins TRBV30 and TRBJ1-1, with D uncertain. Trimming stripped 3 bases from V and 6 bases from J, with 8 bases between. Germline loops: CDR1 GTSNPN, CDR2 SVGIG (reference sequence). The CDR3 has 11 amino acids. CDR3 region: CAWRLQSEAFF. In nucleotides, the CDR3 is TGTGCCTGGAGGTTACAGTCTGAAGCTTTCTTT. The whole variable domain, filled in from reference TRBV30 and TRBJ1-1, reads SQTIHQWPATLVQPVGSPLSLECTVEGTSNPNLYWYRQAAGRGLQLLFYSVGIGQISSEVPQNLSASRPQDRQFILSSKKLLLSDSGFYLCAWRLQSEAFFGQGTRLTVV.

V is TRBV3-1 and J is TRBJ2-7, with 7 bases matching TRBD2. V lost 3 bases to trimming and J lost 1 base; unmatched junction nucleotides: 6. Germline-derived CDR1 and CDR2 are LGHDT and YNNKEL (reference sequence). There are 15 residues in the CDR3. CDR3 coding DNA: TGTGCCAGCAGCCACGATGCGGGAGTATCCTACGAGCAGTACTTC. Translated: CASSHDAGVSYEQYF.

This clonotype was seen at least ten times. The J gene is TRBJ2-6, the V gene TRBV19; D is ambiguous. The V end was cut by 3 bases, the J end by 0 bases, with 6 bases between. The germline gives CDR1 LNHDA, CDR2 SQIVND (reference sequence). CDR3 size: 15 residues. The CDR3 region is CASSIMGSGANVLTF. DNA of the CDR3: TGTGCCAGTAGTATCATGGGCTCTGGGGCCAACGTCCTGACTTTC.

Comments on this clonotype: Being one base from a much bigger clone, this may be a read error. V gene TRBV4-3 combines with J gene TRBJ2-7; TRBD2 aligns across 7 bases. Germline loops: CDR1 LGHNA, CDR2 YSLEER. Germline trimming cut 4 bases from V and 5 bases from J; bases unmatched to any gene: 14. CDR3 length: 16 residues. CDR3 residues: CASSLSPAGGSNEQYF. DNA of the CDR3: TGCGCCAGCAGCCTGTCGCCGGCTGGCGGGAGTAACGAGCAGTACTTC.

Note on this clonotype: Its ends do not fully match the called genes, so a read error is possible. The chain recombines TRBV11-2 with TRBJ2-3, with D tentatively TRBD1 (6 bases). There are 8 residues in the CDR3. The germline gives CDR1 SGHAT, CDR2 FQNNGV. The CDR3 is CASSPQGF. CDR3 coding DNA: TGTGCCAGCAGCCCGCAGGGGTTT.